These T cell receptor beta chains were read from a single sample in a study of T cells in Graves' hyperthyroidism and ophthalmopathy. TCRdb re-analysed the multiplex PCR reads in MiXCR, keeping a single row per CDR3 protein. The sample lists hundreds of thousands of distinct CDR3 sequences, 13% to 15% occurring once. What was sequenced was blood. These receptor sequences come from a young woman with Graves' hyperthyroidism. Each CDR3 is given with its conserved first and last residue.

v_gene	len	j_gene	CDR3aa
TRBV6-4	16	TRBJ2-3	CASSYGDTGGTDTQYF
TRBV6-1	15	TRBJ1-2	CASSPRLGTGYGYTF
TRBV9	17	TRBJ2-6	CASSVEPGTGGANVLTF
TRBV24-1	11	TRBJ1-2	CATSDGLGYTF
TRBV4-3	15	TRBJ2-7	CASSQESPEIYEQYF
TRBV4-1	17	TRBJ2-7	CASSQDPGLAATYEQYF
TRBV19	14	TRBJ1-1	CASKWTGRRSEAFF
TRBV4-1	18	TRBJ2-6	CASSQVGQGARGANVLTF
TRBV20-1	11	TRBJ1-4	CSARGPEKLFF
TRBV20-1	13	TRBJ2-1	CSARSGKDNEQFF
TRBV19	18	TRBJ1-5	CASSIERTGGIGNQPQHF
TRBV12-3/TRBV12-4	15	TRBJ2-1	CASSGGLARGNEQFF
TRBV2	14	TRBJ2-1	CARRLAGVRDEQFF
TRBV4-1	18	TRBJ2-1	CASSQDRVKAGDVGEQFF
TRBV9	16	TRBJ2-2	CASSAVGTGDTGELFF
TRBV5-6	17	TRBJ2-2	CASSLYGTGIYTGELFF
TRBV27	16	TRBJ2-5	CASSHTPGGMEETQYF
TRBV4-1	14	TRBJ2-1	CASSRRDLQNEQFF
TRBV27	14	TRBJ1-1	CASSLSGQISEAFF
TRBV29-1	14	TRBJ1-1	CSVVRAPGNTEAFF
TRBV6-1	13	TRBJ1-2	CASSADFSYGYTF
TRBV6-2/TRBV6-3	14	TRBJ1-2	CASRPRIPLDGYTF
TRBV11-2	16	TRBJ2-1	CASSLGERRYNNEQFF
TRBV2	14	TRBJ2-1	CASSVVVRLNEQFF
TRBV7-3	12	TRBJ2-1	CASSLKGGEQFF
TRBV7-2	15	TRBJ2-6	CTSSFRGAGANVLTF
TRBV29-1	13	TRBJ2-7	CSAEDVGDYEQYF
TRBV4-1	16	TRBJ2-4	CASSQVGSGAKNIQYF
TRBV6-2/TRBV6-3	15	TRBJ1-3	CASSPDRYSGNTIYF
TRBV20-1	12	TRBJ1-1	CSARDPNTEAFF
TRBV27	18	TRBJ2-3	CASSQHHPGLGEQTTQYF
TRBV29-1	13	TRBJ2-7	CSVRLAEVYEQYF
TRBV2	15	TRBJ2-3	CASSGVGGGLDTQYF
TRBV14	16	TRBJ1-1	CASSSRTGGWNTEAFF
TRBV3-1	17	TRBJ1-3	CASSQDSTGGGGNTIYF
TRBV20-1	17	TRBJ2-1	CSARGTSGPSSYNEQFF
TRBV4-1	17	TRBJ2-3	CASSQVRAGGWSWTQYF
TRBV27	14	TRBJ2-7	CASSLALAAYEQYF
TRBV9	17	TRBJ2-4	CASSVGSGPGAENIQYF
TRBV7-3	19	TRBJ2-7	CASSYTRGTSGRRDYEQYF
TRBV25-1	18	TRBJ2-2	CASSEFKKTGRGTGELFF